This TCR beta chain comes out of a study of blood T cell repertoires in COVID-19. Study-wide context: Samples taken during acute and convalescent COVID-19 were collected in the United States, Italy and Spain. The cDNA or gDNA used as material had been derived from T cells, B-cell-depleted T cells, or PBMCs.

V was pared by 5 bases and J by 2 bases, with 8 bases of the junction left unmatched. CDR3 length equals 17 residues. The V gene's germline CDR1 is SGHAT and CDR2 FQNNGV. In this sample, this clone turned up once. Methods used by the authors: By means of reference gene primer amplification, nucleated cell counts were estimated. TCRdb keeps only in-frame clones here, not all; method: immunoSEQ multiplex PCR. V and J calls and clone size are given by that table; D and trimming were obtained from the DNA. The sample shows 40,000 or so clones, around nine tenths of them seen only once. The receptor was derived from a human donor in a cohort sampled during active COVID-19. Input material: peripheral blood. The chain employs TRBV11-2 and TRBJ2-7, with TRBD2 identical over 14 bases. The DNA for the CDR3 is TGTGCCAGCAGCCCCGGGACTAGCGGGGGCCCTCCCTACGAGCAGTACTTC. It yields the protein CASSPGTSGGPPYEQYF.